The rows below give T cell receptor beta chains drawn from one sample of a study of CD8 T cells in ankylosing spondylitis. MiXCR, applied by TCRdb to the 5' RACE reads, yields one record per CDR3 protein. Of 200,000 to 300,000 distinct CDR3 sequences in the sample, under 35% were seen once. The sample comprised blood, either unsorted or a sorted T cell fraction (not recorded which). The receptors come from a male donor with ankylosing spondylitis or in good health (not recorded which). Each CDR3 is given with its conserved first and last residue. The D gene is left open where the match is weak. Not all rows give a size; the values are once, few, many and, for expanded clones, a class.

v_call	j_call	clone_size	d_call	cdr3_nt	cdr3_aa
TRBV15	TRBJ2-3	NA	TRBD1	TGTGCCACCAGCATCCGGCGTGGGACAGGACGTTCCCTCAGCACAGATACGCAGTATTTT	CATSIRRGTGRSLSTDTQYF
TRBV5-5	TRBJ2-5	NA	NA	TGTGCCAGCAGCTTGGTCCGGCTACAAGAGACCCAGTACTTC	CASSLVRLQETQYF
TRBV20-1	TRBJ2-3	few	TRBD1	TGCAGTGCTAGATCCAGGGGGCGAGGAGCAGATACGCAGTATTTT	CSARSRGRGADTQYF
TRBV5-6	TRBJ1-1	NA	NA	TGTGCCAGCAGCTTCCCGGGGAGTGCGGAAGCTTTCTTT	CASSFPGSAEAFF
TRBV11-2	TRBJ2-2	few	NA	TGTGCCAGCAGCTCAGACAGTTACACCGGGGAGCTGTTTTTT	CASSSDSYTGELFF
TRBV6-1	TRBJ2-5	few	NA	TGTGCCAGCAGTGAAAGGCGGAGACTAATCGAAGAGACCCAGTACTTC	CASSERRRLIEETQYF
TRBV5-1	TRBJ2-4	once	TRBD1	TGCGCCAGCAGCTTGGACCCTTGGGGACAGAGCGACATTCAGTACTTC	CASSLDPWGQSDIQYF
TRBV20-1	TRBJ1-1	NA	NA	TGCAGTGCTAGAAGGGGCCCGAACACTGAAGCTTTCTTT	CSARRGPNTEAFF
TRBV6-5	TRBJ2-7	many	NA	TGTGCCAGCAGCTACAGCTCATCGTACGAGCAGTACTTC	CASSYSSSYEQYF
TRBV6-1	TRBJ2-1	few	NA	TGTGCCAGCAGTGAAATAAATGAGCAGTTCTTC	CASSEINEQFF
TRBV5-6	TRBJ2-1	NA	TRBD2	TGTGCCAGCAGCGACCGGGGGACTAGCCCCAATGAGCAGTTCTTC	CASSDRGTSPNEQFF
TRBV29-1	TRBJ2-7	NA	TRBD1	TGCAGCGTTGTAGGAGCAGGGGGCGGGCAGTACTTC	CSVVGAGGGQYF
TRBV12-3/TRBV12-4	TRBJ2-7	few	NA	TGTGCCAGCACCCTAAAGGCGGGGACACTTACCTACGAGCAGTACTTC	CASTLKAGTLTYEQYF
TRBV20-1	TRBJ2-1	NA	NA	TGCAGTGCTGGTCCTATGGTACGCTCCTACAATGAGCAGTTCTTC	CSAGPMVRSYNEQFF
TRBV20-1	TRBJ1-1	NA	NA	TGCAGTGCAAACCAGGGGAGTTTAACGAACACTGAAGCTTTCTTT	CSANQGSLTNTEAFF
TRBV14	TRBJ2-1	NA	NA	TGTGCCAGCAGCCAAGTCAGGGGCAATGAGCAGTTCTTC	CASSQVRGNEQFF
TRBV20-1	TRBJ2-3	few	NA	TGCAGTGCTAGGCCAGGTGGAGATACGCAGTATTTT	CSARPGGDTQYF
TRBV20-1	TRBJ1-5	few	NA	TGCAGTGCTAGAGATACGAATAGCAATCAGCCCCAGCATTTT	CSARDTNSNQPQHF
TRBV12-3/TRBV12-4	TRBJ2-5	few	NA	TGTGCCAGCAGTTTCCGGGGGGCATTTGGAGAGACCCAGTACTTC	CASSFRGAFGETQYF
TRBV5-6	TRBJ2-2	NA	NA	TGTGCCAGCAGCAGATTCGGGTTGGGCACCGGGGAGCTGTTTTTT	CASSRFGLGTGELFF